The source of this T cell receptor beta chain is a study of yellow fever vaccine responses in identical twins (dated by TCRdb to 2016 to 2019). Some background on the complete study: Focusing on identical twins, the study followed the T cell clones that responded to the vaccine, and did so with precision. Results and caveats for the whole study, not just this receptor: According to the authors, in identical twins the way T cells responded to vaccination appeared partly convergent and partly personalized.

From the cysteine through the phenylalanine, the CDR3 covers 13 amino acids. The CDR3 DNA has 39 bases and is translated from base 1. CDR1 and CDR2 are drawn from the germline V gene: SQVTM, ANQGSEA. The V end loses 4 bases and the J end loses 6 bases, and a stretch of 13 bases separates them. The library was built by means of RT-PCR. The sample was run on an Illumina HiSeq 2500. The public reads were quality trimmed at Q25 with fastp and then assembled into clones with MiXCR by TCRdb, keeping productive beta chains. Records with the same CDR3 protein are collapsed into one entry carrying the most frequent genes and DNA. The sample table lists 2,000 or so distinct CDR3 sequences, approximately 33% of them with a count of one. Approximately 6.8% of the sample is taken by the ten largest. To note about this clonotype: Its antigen specificity is not known. Base-call qualities are not available, and no considerably larger clone is one nucleotide away.

This sequence was found in a woman aged 18-35 years who received the yellow fever vaccine. Donor details come from another sample of the same person, matched by shared clones. The source was T cells from blood (PBMCs), unsorted or a sorted subset (not recorded which), collected before or after yellow fever vaccination (not recorded which). The chain joins TRBV29-1 to TRBJ2-1; the D gene remains uncertain. The nucleotide sequence reads TGCAGCGTTGGGATACGATTTAGCAATGAGCAGTTCTTC. Its protein product is CSVGIRFSNEQFF.